This T cell receptor beta chain was identified in a study of CD8 T cells in ankylosing spondylitis. A quantitative 5'-RACE method, one with molecular barcodes, was used to make TCR beta libraries. MiXCR, applied by TCRdb to the 5' RACE reads, yields one record per CDR3 protein. The table lists 300,000 to 400,000 distinct CDR3 sequences, approximately 22% of them singletons. Germline lookup yields CDR1 SGHRS and CDR2 YFSETQ. The V gene lost 4 bases and the J gene lost 3 bases, with 22 bases spanning the gap. This CDR3 has 18 amino acids. This clonotype was found a few times. Its specificity is unknown. Study outcomes and limitations: Researchers report that disease-linked clones proved CD8+ and relatively rare in peripheral blood. Earlier reports found some motif variants in synovial fluid and blood in reactive arthritis. Ankylosing spondylitis blood appeared to carry a characteristic TCR beta motif of several highly homologous variants.

The sample was blood, either unsorted or a sorted T cell fraction (not recorded which). The V and J genes are TRBV5-1 and TRBJ2-2; possibly TRBD2 for D (7 bases). The source of this sequence is a male donor with ankylosing spondylitis or in good health (not recorded which). The CDR3 here is CASSLIVYRGADTGELFF. CDR3 nucleotides: TGCGCCAGCAGCCTGATAGTTTACCGGGGGGCGGACACCGGGGAGCTGTTTTTT.